This TCR beta chain originates from a study of blood T cells in healthy people across ages. The study, taken as a whole, reports: It was found that TCR beta diversity correlated strongly with the percentage of naive T cells. Estimated diversity, derived from one million T cells, was regarded as an underestimate.

With regard to this clonotype: Antigen unknown.

CDR1 is SEHNR, CDR2 FQNEAQ, per germline (reference sequence). This CDR3 has 14 residues. The trim removed 8 bases at V and 1 base at J, leaving 5 bases unmatched. Combining a sample-barcoded 5' primer with a J-beta primer mix, a second PCR ran for roughly 7 to 11 cycles. Via MiXCR, TCRdb re-called the 5' RACE reads, giving one row per CDR3 protein. The sample has fewer than 950,000 distinct CDR3 sequences, roughly 53% seen once; the top ten hold 40% to 50%. Each individual donor underwent a draw of ten milliliters of peripheral blood. Each sample gave at least 7 million isolated PBMCs. Source material: blood. The chain links TRBV7-9 to TRBJ2-7; 10 bases map to TRBD2. The TCR originated in an older man in good health. CDR3 region: CASAGLAMSYEQYF. The CDR3 coding sequence is TGTGCCAGCGCGGGACTAGCGATGTCCTACGAGCAGTACTTC.